The 23 T cell receptor beta chains presented below share a single source sample, sequenced in a study of graft-versus-host responses after intestinal transplantation (dated by TCRdb to 2020 to 2022). Their cognate antigens are unknown. The time point label, as the study defines it: cells obtained before transplantation from donor or recipient. The library relied on the immunoSEQ multiplex PCR assay. TCRdb provides this immuneACCESS table in a form limited to in-frame rearrangements. Some clones are lacking; in checked studies, under half of them reflect an unresolved V gene, and why the rest are absent is not known. The sample includes around 100,000 clones, with roughly 84% observed a single time. Around 0.98% of the sample comes from the top ten. Source: unstimulated CD4+ T cells sorted from spleen or lymph node cells, taken before transplant. These receptors were obtained from a human donor who was the organ donor for an intestinal transplant.

V is TRBV5-6 and J is TRBJ2-3, with unresolved D. Deletions cut 1 base from V and 6 bases from J, with 12 bases between. The CDR3 loop spans 14 amino acids. CDR1 is SGHDT and CDR2 is YYEEEE in the germline V gene. The CDR3 bases are TGTGCCAGCAGCTTGTTACTTACCGACGATACGCAGTATTTT. Protein sequence: CASSLLLTDDTQYF. Using reference TRBV5-6 and TRBJ2-3 for the parts outside the CDR3, the full variable domain is DAGVTQSPTHLIKTRGQQVTLRCSPKSGHDTVSWYQQALGQGPQFIFQYYEEEERQRGNFPDRFSGHQFPNYSSELNVNALLLGDSALYLCASSLLLTDDTQYFGPGTRLTVL.

The chain couples TRBV5-1 to TRBJ2-1; the D is unclear. The V end was cut by 4 bases, the J end by 0 bases, with 14 bases between. The CDR3 has 16 amino acids. Germline V gene sequence: CDR1 SGHRS, CDR2 YFSETQ. The CDR3 spells CASSPPFGFSYNEQFF. The CDR3 DNA reads TGCGCCAGCAGCCCCCCCTTTGGGTTCTCCTACAATGAGCAGTTCTTC.

This sequence joins TRBV10-3 and TRBJ2-7; D possibly corresponds to TRBD2 (6 bases). Germline CDR1 ENHRY, CDR2 SYGVKD. The CDR3 runs to 16 residues. V was trimmed by 0 bases and J by 3 bases, leaving 15 bases between them. The CDR3 spells CAISESPGETNYEQYF. The CDR3 DNA is TGTGCCATCAGTGAGTCGCCGGGGGAGACCAACTACGAGCAGTACTTC.

The J gene is TRBJ2-1, the V gene TRBV6-5; D is perhaps TRBD2 (7 bases). The CDR3 runs 14 residues. Trimming removed 0 bases at V and 7 bases at J, with 10 bases between. CDR1 and CDR2 (germline): MNHEY, SVGAGI. The CDR3 loop is CASSYSRGGNEQFF. CDR3 DNA: TGTGCCAGCAGTTACTCGAGGGGGGGTAATGAGCAGTTCTTC.

This chain links TRBV19 with TRBJ2-7; 9 nucleotides line up with TRBD2. Trimming cost V 6 bases and J 3 bases; bases outside gene matches: 6. Germline V CDR1 and CDR2: LNHDA, SQIVND (reference sequence). CDR3 length: 14 residues. CDR3 amino acids: CASRRAGGIYEQYF. CDR3 nucleotides: TGTGCCAGTAGACGAGCGGGGGGAATCTACGAGCAGTACTTC.

This clone was detected once. Without the conserved terminal phenylalanine or tryptophan, this CDR3 likely stems from a read error. The DNA is omitted, as the CDR3 cannot be located on it reliably, and the CDR3 follows TCRdb's listing. The V call is TRBV4-2, the J call TRBJ2-3; TRBD2, the D gene given by the table, was not confirmed from the DNA. CDR1 is LGHNA, CDR2 YNFKEQ, per germline. Both ends counted, the CDR3 spans 14 residues. The CDR3 loop is CASSQDPTSGGRHV.

The rearrangement joins TRBV2 to TRBJ2-2; 7 nucleotides align to TRBD2. The trim removed 6 bases at V and 6 bases at J, leaving 7 bases unmatched. CDR1 and CDR2 (germline): SNHLY, FYNNEI. The CDR3 sequence is 14 residues long. The CDR3 is CASRRLAYAGELFF. DNA of the CDR3: TGTGCCAGCAGGAGACTAGCATATGCCGGGGAGCTGTTTTTT.

The rearrangement links TRBV2 to TRBJ1-2, with D unclear. V was pared by 3 bases and J by 8 bases, with 13 bases between. The CDR3 runs to 13 residues. The germline V gene has CDR1 SNHLY and CDR2 FYNNEI. CDR3 loop: CASSDAPQRGYTF. The DNA of the CDR3 is TGTGCCAGCAGTGACGCCCCCCAAAGGGGCTACACCTTC.

This chain uses TRBV6-1 with TRBJ2-1; 9 nucleotides align to TRBD2. The CDR3 runs to 16 residues. CDR1 is MNHNS, CDR2 SASEGT, per germline. The V segment lost 2 bases and the J segment 3 bases; nucleotides outside the gene matches: 5. The CDR3 loop is CASSEFGSGGYNEQFF. The CDR3 DNA reads TGTGCCAGCAGTGAATTTGGTAGCGGGGGCTACAATGAGCAGTTCTTC.

V and J are TRBV2 and TRBJ1-5; D gene ambiguous. The V gene lost 3 bases and the J gene lost 0 bases, with 12 bases spanning the gap. The CDR3 is 16 residues long. Per germline, CDR1 SNHLY and CDR2 FYNNEI. CDR3 bases: TGTGCCAGCAGTGACCATTCAAGTTATAGCAATCAGCCCCAGCATTTT. This sequence encodes CASSDHSSYSNQPQHF.

The rearrangement links TRBV10-3 to TRBJ1-2; D is unresolved. V lost 10 bases and J lost 1, with 16 bases in between. Germline loops: CDR1 ENHRY, CDR2 SYGVKD. The CDR3 runs to 14 residues. DNA for the CDR3: TGTGCCACCGCTCAAACATACATTAACTATGGCTACACCTTC. This codes for CATAQTYINYGYTF.

About this clone itself: Other DNA sequences within the sample encode an identical CDR3. The chain couples TRBV5-1 to TRBJ2-7; tentative D call: TRBD1 (5 bases). V dropped 3 bases and J dropped 6 bases, with 7 bases sitting between them. Germline CDR1 SGHRS, CDR2 YFSETQ. The CDR3 extends over 11 amino acids. CDR3: CASSSDIEQYF. CDR3 in DNA: TGCGCCAGCAGCTCGGACATCGAGCAGTACTTC.

V usage is TRBV5-1 and J usage is TRBJ2-7; D uncertain. V was clipped by 0 bases and J by 0 bases, with 10 bases between them. Germline lookup yields CDR1 SGHRS and CDR2 YFSETQ. The CDR3 length is 15 residues. The CDR3 DNA is TGCGCCAGCAGCTTGGAGGCGGTGAGCTCCTACGAGCAGTACTTC. Encoded protein: CASSLEAVSSYEQYF. The full variable domain, rest sourced from reference TRBV5-1 and TRBJ2-7, is KAGVTQTPRYLIKTRGQQVTLSCSPISGHRSVSWYQQTPGQGLQFLFEYFSETQRNKGNFPGRFSGRQFSNSRSEMNVSTLELGDSALYLCASSLEAVSSYEQYFGPGTRLTVT.

The chain combines TRBV7-3 with TRBJ2-3; 8 bases are shared with TRBD2. The CDR3 spans 16 residues. Germline CDR1 reads SGHTA; CDR2 reads FQGTGA. V trimming: 4 bases; J trimming: 6 bases; junction bases outside the gene matches: 12. Here the CDR3 DNA reads TGTGCCAGCAGCTCCCCTGAACGGGGGGGCGGCGATACGCAGTATTTT. It codes for CASSSPERGGGDTQYF. Combining the CDR3 with reference TRBV7-3 and TRBJ2-3 gives the whole variable domain GAGVSQTPSNKVTEKGKYVELRCDPISGHTALYWYRQSLGQGPEFLIYFQGTGAADDSGLPNDRFFAVRPEGSVSTLKIQRTERGDSAVYLCASSSPERGGGDTQYFGPGTRLTVL.

This chain connects TRBV4-1 to TRBJ1-6; D unresolved. V dropped 0 bases and J dropped 9 bases, with 9 bases sitting between them. The CDR3 consists of 14 residues. Germline CDR1 is MGHRA and CDR2 is YSYEKL. The CDR3 coding sequence is TGCGCCAGCAGCCAAGAGCCCCTACTTTCACCCCTCCACTTT. This encodes CASSQEPLLSPLHF.

The chain joins TRBV6-4 to TRBJ2-1; 8 bases fit TRBD1. The CDR3 has 15 amino acids. Trimming at V came to 5 bases and at J to 7 bases, leaving 10 bases not matched to a gene. CDR1 and CDR2 (germline): MRHNA, SNTAGT. The CDR3 coding sequence is TGTGCCAGCAGTCGGGAACGGGACAGGTTTAATGAGCAGTTCTTC. Protein sequence: CASSRERDRFNEQFF.

Points on this clone: A junction boundary mismatches the germline segment, possibly from a read error. The chain carries TRBV5-1 and TRBJ2-3; a possible D gene is TRBD2 (5 bases). The CDR3 consists of 14 residues. Germline V CDR1 and CDR2: SGHRS, YFSETQ. The CDR3 spells CASRLGGGDDTQYF. The CDR3 DNA reads TGCGCCAGCAGGTTGGGTGGAGGTGACGATACGCAGTATTTT.

The chain uses TRBV9 and TRBJ1-5, with D perhaps TRBD1 (5 bases). This CDR3 is 15 amino acids long. V gave up 4 bases and J gave up 2 bases, with 13 bases separating them. Germline V gene lookup returns CDR1 SGDLS and CDR2 YYNGEE. In nucleotides, the CDR3 is TGTGCCAGCAGCCCCAGCCAGGGAGGCAATCAGCCCCAGCATTTT. It encodes CASSPSQGGNQPQHF.

DNA for the CDR3: TGTGCCAGCAGCCGGACGACTAGCGGGGAATACGAGCAGTACTTC. Translated, it gives CASSRTTSGEYEQYF. The rearrangement links TRBV5-4 to TRBJ2-7; 11 bases are a match to TRBD2. The germline V gene has CDR1 SGHNT and CDR2 YYREEE (reference sequence). The CDR3 runs to 15 residues. V was pared by 4 bases and J by 4 bases, with 7 bases of the junction left unmatched.

This chain joins TRBV9 and TRBJ1-1; D is perhaps TRBD1 (5 bases). The V and J ends lost 4 bases and 7 bases respectively, with 17 bases between them. The CDR3 loop spans 14 amino acids. The germline V gene has CDR1 SGDLS and CDR2 YYNGEE. This CDR3 is CASSSPGTADEAFF. The CDR3 DNA sequence: TGTGCCAGCAGCTCGCCCGGGACGGCCGATGAAGCTTTCTTT.

The chain has TRBV27 and TRBJ1-2; a weak D match, TRBD1 (6 bases). The V gene's germline CDR1 is MNHEY and CDR2 SMNVEV (reference sequence). This CDR3 is built from 14 residues. Trimming removed 2 bases from V and 0 bases from J, with 7 bases in between. The CDR3 bases are TGTGCCAGCAGTTTAAACAGGGCTAACTATGGCTACACCTTC. This codes for CASSLNRANYGYTF.

V and J are TRBV28 and TRBJ2-7, with TRBD2 identical over 7 bases. Germline values: CDR1 MDHEN, CDR2 SYDVKM. V lost 7 bases, J lost 4 bases, and 10 bases stayed unmatched. The CDR3 covers 14 residues. The CDR3 spells CASKSTGGWYEQYF. DNA for the CDR3: TGTGCCAGCAAAAGTACGGGGGGATGGTACGAGCAGTACTTC.

The chain is built from TRBV5-4 and TRBJ2-1; D is unclear. V lost 2 bases, J lost 15 bases, and 18 bases lay in between. CDR1 is SGHNT, CDR2 YYREEE, per germline (reference sequence). This CDR3 has 13 amino acids. DNA of the CDR3: TGTGCCAGCAGCTTAAACAGCCGACCGTTACGGTTCTTC. It specifies CASSLNSRPLRFF.